What follows are 21 T cell receptor beta chains derived from one specimen sequenced in a study of blood T cell repertoires in COVID-19. Produced via immunoSEQ multiplex PCR; TCRdb's table is partial and in-frame only. The sample has about 170,000 clones; 84% are singletons. Sequencing used peripheral blood. These TCRs come from a human donor with acute or convalescent COVID-19. The donor label of this sample is uncertain.

The V and J genes are TRBV18 and TRBJ2-7; no definite D call. This CDR3 is 16 amino acids long. V gave up 0 bases and J gave up 0 bases, with 12 bases separating them. Germline V gene sequence: CDR1 KGHSH, CDR2 LQKENI. CDR3 sequence reads: CASSPPAPNTSYEQYF. DNA of the CDR3: TGTGCCAGCTCACCACCGGCTCCAAACACCTCCTACGAGCAGTACTTC.

This clone came up a few times. The CDR3 DNA sequence: TGTGCTAGTGGTTTGGCACTAGCGGGAGGGCCGGTTTACAATGAGCAGTTCTTC. Amino acids: CASGLALAGGPVYNEQFF. The chain uses TRBV12-5 and TRBJ2-1; the match to TRBD2 covers 13 bases. This CDR3 is 18 amino acids long. Germline lookup yields CDR1 LGHNT and CDR2 FRNRAP. V was pared by 1 base and J by 4 bases, with 7 bases of the junction left unmatched.

This chain uses TRBV10-3 with TRBJ2-3; TRBD2 matches at 10 bases. Germline-derived CDR1 and CDR2 are ENHRY and SYGVKD. The J segment lost 2 bases and the V segment lost 10 bases, leaving 6 bases of the junction unmatched. The CDR3 extends over 14 amino acids. The CDR3 spells CATKGLADTDTQYF. The CDR3 nucleotides read TGTGCCACCAAAGGACTAGCGGACACAGATACGCAGTATTTT.

CDR3: CASSTKTGGGTEAFF. CDR3 bases: TGTGCCAGTAGTACCAAGACAGGGGGCGGCACTGAAGCTTTCTTT. This sequence joins TRBV19 and TRBJ1-1, with TRBD1 identical over 10 bases. The J segment lost 4 bases and the V segment lost 4 bases, leaving 6 bases of the junction unmatched. Germline-derived CDR1 and CDR2 are LNHDA and SQIVND (reference sequence). The CDR3 length is 15 residues. The variable domain in full, completed from reference TRBV19 and TRBJ1-1, reads DGGITQSPKYLFRKEGQNVTLSCEQNLNHDAMYWYRQDPGQGLRLIYYSQIVNDFQKGDIAEGYSVSREKKESFPLTVTSAQKNPTAFYLCASSTKTGGGTEAFFGQGTRLTVV.

V gene TRBV5-1 combines with J gene TRBJ2-7, with D tentatively TRBD1 (5 bases). The length of the CDR3 is 15 residues. Germline loops: CDR1 SGHRS, CDR2 YFSETQ. V lost 5 bases, J lost 5 bases, and 20 bases lay in between. CDR3 bases: TGCGCCAGCAGGGTGAGCCAGGGTGGTTCGGACGAGCAGTACTTC. Its translation is CASRVSQGGSDEQYF.

This chain links TRBV6-2 or TRBV6-3 with TRBJ1-5; TRBD1 matches 7 bases. With 6 bases clipped from V and 5 bases from J, the junction kept 4 bases outside the gene matches. The CDR3 length is 13 residues. From germline, CDR1 is MNHEY and CDR2 SVGEGT. This CDR3 is CASSRDRDQPQHF. CDR3 coding DNA: TGTGCCAGCAGCCGGGACAGAGATCAGCCCCAGCATTTT.

This clone was counted many times. This chain links TRBV18 with TRBJ1-1; possible D gene TRBD1, 5 bases. Deletions cut 3 bases from V and 8 bases from J, with 22 bases between. This CDR3 has 16 amino acids. Per germline, CDR1 KGHSH and CDR2 LQKENI. CDR3 DNA sequence: TGTGCCAGCTCACCTACCAGGGTGAGAAGGGGTGAAGAAGCTTTCTTT. Encoded protein: CASSPTRVRRGEEAFF.

The CDR3 loop is CASSIERGGPRDEQFF. CDR3 coding DNA: TGTGCCAGTAGTATCGAGCGGGGGGGCCCTAGGGATGAGCAGTTCTTC. The rearrangement uses TRBV19 and TRBJ2-1, with 10 bases matching TRBD2. Germline CDR1 and CDR2: LNHDA and SQIVND (reference sequence). The J segment lost 8 bases and the V segment lost 3 bases, leaving 10 bases of the junction unmatched. This CDR3 has 16 amino acids.

The chain employs TRBV19 and TRBJ1-2; a weak D match, TRBD1 (6 bases). Trimming cost V 6 bases and J 9 bases, with 14 bases left between them. CDR1 and CDR2 (germline): LNHDA, SQIVND (reference sequence). The CDR3 has 12 residues. The CDR3 region is CASRPTGLRYTF. The CDR3 DNA follows: TGTGCCAGTAGGCCCACAGGGTTGCGCTACACCTTC.

The CDR3 DNA reads as TGTGCCAGCAGCTGGGGACTAGATACGCAGTATTTT. Translated: CASSWGLDTQYF. J is TRBJ2-3 and V is TRBV11-2, with D perhaps TRBD2 (6 bases). The CDR3 is 12 amino acids. Trimming removed 4 bases from V and 5 bases from J, with 7 bases in between. Per the germline V gene, CDR1 is SGHAT and CDR2 is FQNNGV.

The genes are TRBV6-6 and TRBJ1-3; 8 positions agree with TRBD1. Germline-derived CDR1 and CDR2 are MNHNY and SVGAGI (reference sequence). The CDR3 runs 16 residues. The junction had 7 bases not matched to a gene; V was cut back by 2 bases and J by 4 bases. The CDR3 is CASSYLSGTGGNTIYF. In nucleotides, the CDR3 is TGTGCCAGCAGTTACCTTTCCGGGACAGGAGGAAACACCATATATTTT.

V usage is TRBV27 and J usage is TRBJ2-7; TRBD1 matches 8 bases. Germline V gene sequence: CDR1 MNHEY, CDR2 SMNVEV (reference sequence). The CDR3 consists of 16 residues. Trimming at V came to 3 bases and at J to 1 base, leaving 8 bases not matched to a gene. The CDR3 DNA reads TGTGCCAGCAGTTTGTCCCCGGACAGGGTGTCCTACGAGCAGTACTTC. Translation: CASSLSPDRVSYEQYF.

The rearrangement joins TRBV30 to TRBJ2-7; D is unresolved. Trimming left V 0 bases short and J 6 bases short, with 6 bases between. The CDR3 is made up of 11 amino acids. The germline V gene encodes CDR1 GTSNPN and CDR2 SVGIG (reference sequence). The CDR3 DNA is TGTGCCTGGAGTGTACAGTCCGAGCAGTACTTC. Its protein product is CAWSVQSEQYF.

The genes are TRBV6-5 and TRBJ1-6; 7 bases map to TRBD1. Germline V gene data show CDR1 as MNHEY and CDR2 as SVGAGI. There are 15 residues in the CDR3. The trim removed 0 bases at V and 7 bases at J, leaving 3 bases unmatched. The CDR3 nucleotides read TGTGCCAGCAGTTACTCGAACAGGGGAAATTCACCCCTCCACTTT. This encodes CASSYSNRGNSPLHF.

This chain uses TRBV5-1 with TRBJ1-6; D uncertain. The CDR3 length is 12 residues. CDR1 is SGHRS, CDR2 YFSETQ, per germline. With 5 bases removed from V and 12 bases from J, the gap between germline ends came to 12 bases. CDR3 residues: CASRYEGQPLHF. DNA of the CDR3: TGCGCCAGCAGGTACGAGGGTCAACCCCTCCACTTT.

This clone was counted a single time. The chain is built from TRBV5-1 and TRBJ1-2, with D hard to call. Germline V lookup: CDR1 SGHRS, CDR2 YFSETQ. The CDR3 runs 17 residues. V lost 0 bases and J 7 bases, leaving 22 bases between the germline ends. Written as DNA, the CDR3 is TGCGCCAGCAGCTTGGGGTACGTCTTCTGGCCTGAGGGTGGCTACACCTTC. This sequence encodes CASSLGYVFWPEGGYTF.

The V call is TRBV19, the J call TRBJ2-7; 8 nucleotides match TRBD1. The J segment lost 7 bases and the V segment lost 5 bases, leaving 7 bases of the junction unmatched. Per the germline V gene, CDR1 is LNHDA and CDR2 is SQIVND (reference sequence). This CDR3 region has 13 residues. The CDR3 reads CASSVGQGFEQYF. As DNA, the CDR3 is TGTGCCAGTAGTGTCGGACAGGGTTTTGAGCAGTACTTC.

V is TRBV7-2 and J is TRBJ2-5; TRBD2 is a possible D gene (5 bases). CDR1 is SGHTA, CDR2 FQGNSA, per germline. The CDR3 length is 13 residues. V was cut by 1 base and J by 10 bases, with 13 bases left in between. CDR3: CASSLESYGDQYF. The CDR3 region has the DNA TGTGCCAGCAGCTTAGAGTCCTACGGGGACCAGTACTTC.

The V call is TRBV19, the J call TRBJ1-5; the D gene is possibly TRBD1 (6 bases). Germline CDR1 reads LNHDA; CDR2 reads SQIVND (reference sequence). V shed 3 bases and J shed 2 bases, with 11 bases lying between them. CDR3 length: 15 residues. The CDR3 DNA reads TGTGCCAGTAGTATCCAGGGGTGGGGCAATCAGCCCCAGCATTTT. It codes for CASSIQGWGNQPQHF.

V and J are TRBV2 and TRBJ1-1, with D maybe TRBD1 (5 bases). V shed 7 bases and J shed 2 bases, with 11 bases lying between them. CDR1 is SNHLY, CDR2 FYNNEI, per germline. This CDR3 is built from 13 residues. CDR3 coding DNA: TGTGCCAGCAAGGGGCGGAGAAACACTGAAGCTTTCTTT. Encoded protein: CASKGRRNTEAFF.

This chain connects TRBV7-6 to TRBJ2-3; 7 positions agree with TRBD1. The CDR3 covers 15 residues. J lost 6 bases, V lost 4 bases, and 10 bases had no gene match. Per germline, CDR1 SGHVS and CDR2 FNYEAQ. The CDR3 sequence: CASSSRQGWSDTQYF. The CDR3 DNA reads as TGTGCCAGCAGCTCGCGACAGGGTTGGTCCGATACGCAGTATTTT.